These T cell receptor beta chains were read from a single sample in a study of blood T cell repertoires in COVID-19. Only in-frame clones appear in the TCRdb table, and some are missing; sequencing was by immunoSEQ multiplex PCR. Altogether just under 50,000 clones are present, more than 75% being singletons, with the ten largest covering approximately 14%. Sample: peripheral blood. The receptors here all came from a human donor in a cohort sampled during active COVID-19. Each CDR3 is given with its conserved first and last residue. The D gene is left open where the match is weak. The size field is filled for only some rows; it gives once, few, many or a size class.

v_call: TRBV29-1
clone_size: .
j_call: TRBJ1-1
d_call: .
cdr3_nt: TGCAGCGTCGTACAGGGTATTGGGACTGAAGCTTTCTTT
cdr3_aa: CSVVQGIGTEAFF

v_call: TRBV10-2
clone_size: .
j_call: TRBJ1-2
d_call: .
cdr3_nt: TGCGCCAGCAGTGAAGGGAGAGAGTATGGCTACACCTTC
cdr3_aa: CASSEGREYGYTF

v_call: TRBV6-2/TRBV6-3
clone_size: .
j_call: TRBJ1-4
d_call: .
cdr3_nt: TGTGCCAGCAGTTACGTCGCAGGTTCCGAAAAACTGTTTTTT
cdr3_aa: CASSYVAGSEKLFF

v_call: TRBV2
clone_size: .
j_call: TRBJ1-1
d_call: .
cdr3_nt: TGTGCCAGCACTAGGACAGCGACGAACACTGAAGCTTTCTTT
cdr3_aa: CASTRTATNTEAFF

v_call: TRBV2
clone_size: .
j_call: TRBJ2-3
d_call: TRBD1
cdr3_nt: TGTGCCAGCAGTCTCGGACAGGGGATCACAGATACGCAGTATTTT
cdr3_aa: CASSLGQGITDTQYF

v_call: TRBV28
clone_size: few
j_call: TRBJ2-2
d_call: TRBD2
cdr3_nt: TGTGCCAGCAGGCCTAGCGGCACCGGGGAGCTGTTTTTT
cdr3_aa: CASRPSGTGELFF

v_call: TRBV6-5
clone_size: .
j_call: TRBJ1-4
d_call: .
cdr3_nt: TGTGCCAGCAGTTACTCGTGGGGGGAGGAAGAAAAACTGTTTTTT
cdr3_aa: CASSYSWGEEEKLFF

v_call: TRBV29-1
clone_size: .
j_call: TRBJ2-7
d_call: TRBD1
cdr3_nt: TGCAGCGTTGGGGACAGCAGGTTCGGGTACGAGCAGTACTTC
cdr3_aa: CSVGDSRFGYEQYF

v_call: TRBV10-3
clone_size: .
j_call: TRBJ1-3
d_call: .
cdr3_nt: TGTGCCATTGCGACAGGAGGAAACACCATATATTTT
cdr3_aa: CAIATGGNTIYF

v_call: TRBV16
clone_size: .
j_call: TRBJ1-1
d_call: TRBD1
cdr3_nt: TGTGCCAGCAGCCTCAGGACAGGTGGCACTGAAGCTTTCTTT
cdr3_aa: CASSLRTGGTEAFF

v_call: TRBV5-5
clone_size: .
j_call: TRBJ2-7
d_call: .
cdr3_nt: TGTGCCAGCAGCTTGACCGACACCTCCTACGAGCAGTACTTC
cdr3_aa: CASSLTDTSYEQYF

v_call: TRBV29-1
clone_size: .
j_call: TRBJ2-7
d_call: TRBD2
cdr3_nt: TGCAGGAGAGCAAGGGGACTAGCGGGAGAGCGTCTCGGAGAGCAGTACTTC
cdr3_aa: CRRARGLAGERLGEQYF

v_call: TRBV19
clone_size: .
j_call: TRBJ2-3
d_call: .
cdr3_nt: TGTGCCAGTAGTATATATCTCACAGATACGCAGTATTTT
cdr3_aa: CASSIYLTDTQYF

v_call: TRBV11-2
clone_size: few
j_call: TRBJ2-2
d_call: .
cdr3_nt: TGTGCCAGCGGACCCGACAGTAACACCGGGGAGCTGTTTTTT
cdr3_aa: CASGPDSNTGELFF

v_call: TRBV4-1
clone_size: .
j_call: TRBJ1-1
d_call: TRBD1
cdr3_nt: TGCGCCAGCAGCCAACAGGGGGTGGCGAACACTGAAGCTTTCTTT
cdr3_aa: CASSQQGVANTEAFF

v_call: TRBV19
clone_size: .
j_call: TRBJ1-1
d_call: TRBD1
cdr3_nt: TGTGCCAGTAGTCGGCAGGGGGCGAACACTGAAGCTTTCTTT
cdr3_aa: CASSRQGANTEAFF

v_call: TRBV18
clone_size: .
j_call: TRBJ1-2
d_call: .
cdr3_nt: TGTGCCAGCTCACCATCTCCAGGGGTAAACTATGGCTACACCTTC
cdr3_aa: CASSPSPGVNYGYTF